Below are 3 T cell receptor beta chains sequenced from a single sample in a study of blood T cell repertoires in COVID-19. Using immunoSEQ multiplex PCR, the repertoire was profiled, and TCRdb retains in-frame clones only, with some absent. The sample lists 100,000 to 150,000 clones, around 74% seen once, with around 5.9% in the top ten. Sequenced sample: peripheral blood. Receptors were obtained from a man aged 60 to 75 with acute or convalescent COVID-19.

The chain joins TRBV25-1 to TRBJ2-1; 11 nucleotides align to TRBD1. Germline loops: CDR1 MGHDK, CDR2 SYGVNS. The J segment lost 5 bases and the V segment lost 1 base, leaving 1 base of the junction unmatched. The CDR3 has 15 amino acids. In nucleotides, the CDR3 is TGTGCCAGCAGTGAATCGGGACAGGGGGACAATGAGCAGTTCTTC. It translates to CASSESGQGDNEQFF. The whole variable domain, remainder taken from reference TRBV25-1 and TRBJ2-1, is EADIYQTPRYLVIGTGKKITLECSQTMGHDKMYWYQQDPGMELHLIHYSYGVNSTEKGDLSSESTVSRIRTEHFPLTLESARPSHTSQYLCASSESGQGDNEQFFGPGTRLTVL.

This clone occurred a few times. V is TRBV5-6 and J is TRBJ1-2; D might be TRBD1 (5 bases). The germline V gene has CDR1 SGHDT and CDR2 YYEEEE. This CDR3 contains 12 residues. V was cut by 1 base and J by 8 bases, with 9 bases left in between. The CDR3 region is CASSLTGPGYTF. The CDR3, as DNA: TGTGCCAGCAGCTTGACAGGCCCGGGCTACACCTTC. Together with reference TRBV5-6 and TRBJ1-2, the CDR3 gives the full variable domain: DAGVTQSPTHLIKTRGQQVTLRCSPKSGHDTVSWYQQALGQGPQFIFQYYEEEERQRGNFPDRFSGHQFPNYSSELNVNALLLGDSALYLCASSLTGPGYTFGSGTRLTVV.

The CDR3 is CSASSGRDYNEQFF. CDR3 bases: TGCAGTGCTAGTTCGGGCAGGGACTACAATGAGCAGTTCTTC. The V and J genes are TRBV20-1 and TRBJ2-1, with TRBD1 as a possible D gene (5 bases). Looked up from germline, CDR1 is DFQATT and CDR2 is SNEGSKA (reference sequence). V dropped 3 bases and J dropped 3 bases, with 12 bases sitting between them. CDR3 length: 14 amino acids.